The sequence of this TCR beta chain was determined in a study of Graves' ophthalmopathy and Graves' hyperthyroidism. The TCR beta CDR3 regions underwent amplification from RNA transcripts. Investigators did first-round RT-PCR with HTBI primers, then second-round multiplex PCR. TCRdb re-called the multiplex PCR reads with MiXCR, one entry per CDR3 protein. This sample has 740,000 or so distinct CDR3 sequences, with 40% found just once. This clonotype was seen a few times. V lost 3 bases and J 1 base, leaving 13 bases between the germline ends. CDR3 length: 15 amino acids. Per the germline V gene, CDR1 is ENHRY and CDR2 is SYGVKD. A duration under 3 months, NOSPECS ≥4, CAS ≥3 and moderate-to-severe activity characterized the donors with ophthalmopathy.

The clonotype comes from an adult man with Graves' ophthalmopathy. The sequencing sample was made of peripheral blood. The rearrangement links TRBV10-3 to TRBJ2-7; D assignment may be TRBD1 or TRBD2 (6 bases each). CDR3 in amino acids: CAISDLGAGSYEQYF. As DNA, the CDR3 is TGTGCCATCAGTGATCTGGGGGCGGGGTCCTACGAGCAGTACTTC.